This T cell receptor beta chain was sequenced during a study of post-analysis software for immune sequencing data. Broader study findings: The five TRBV segments detected at higher frequency in patients than in controls included TRBV5-6, TRBV5-1 and TRBV20-1. Samples prepared in the same batch strongly co-clustered by F measure.

Germline lookup yields CDR1 SQVTM and CDR2 ANQGSEA. Trimming pared 6 bases from V and 3 bases from J, leaving 8 bases between. CDR3 size: 11 residues. Unique molecular identifiers were carried by the TCR beta cDNA libraries. Researchers reported 400,000 to 550,000 cDNA molecules coming from around 1 to 9.1 million T cells. TCRdb redid the calling of the PCR reads with MiXCR, one entry per CDR3 protein. The sample lists about 760,000 distinct CDR3 sequences, 25% to 30% occurring once. Of note for this clonotype: The antigen is unknown.

The sequence was collected from a girl aged 10-17 years with multiple sclerosis. Material for sequencing was blood. The chain employs TRBV29-1 and TRBJ1-1; no definite D call. In DNA form, the CDR3 reads TGCAGCGTACAGACTTACACTGAAGCTTTCTTT. Translated, it gives CSVQTYTEAFF.